This T cell receptor beta chain emerged from a study of blood T cell repertoires in COVID-19. The V end lost 3 bases, the J end lost 5 bases, and 12 bases lay between the germline ends. Germline V CDR1 and CDR2: SGHVS, FNYEAQ. The CDR3 length is 14 residues. Repertoires were generated with immunoSEQ multiplex PCR, while TCRdb's copy carries only in-frame clones and drops some. The sample has about 270,000 clones, around 89% seen once. Sequencing was carried out using PBMCs or T cells enriched from blood (not recorded which). This receptor was taken from a woman aged 50 to 60 who had recovered from COVID-19. The chain has TRBV7-6 and TRBJ2-3; D possibly corresponds to TRBD1 (5 bases). The CDR3 sequence: CASSLNQGKDTQYF. The CDR3 DNA reads TGTGCCAGCAGCTTGAACCAGGGTAAAGATACGCAGTATTTT.